This is a list of T cell receptor beta chains from one sample in a study of T cell responses to AZD1222 COVID-19 vaccine. Clones were read by immunoSEQ multiplex PCR, and TCRdb kept only the in-frame ones, dropping some. The table lists around 140,000 clones. The specimen was peripheral blood. Receptors originate from an adult in good health. The CDR3 runs from the conserved cysteine through the conserved F or W. D genes are given only for firm matches.

CDR3 protein | CDR3 DNA | V gene | D gene | J gene
CATGQGATDTQYF | TGTGCCACCGGACAGGGGGCCACAGATACGCAGTATTTT | TRBV19 | TRBD1 | TRBJ2-3
CASSEAGEGEKLFF | TGTGCCAGCAGTGAAGCGGGAGAGGGGGAGAAACTGTTTTTT | TRBV6-1 | . | TRBJ1-4
CASSVSVTFSPLHF | TGTGCCAGCAGTGTGTCCGTCACGTTTTCACCCCTCCACTTT | TRBV25-1 | . | TRBJ1-6
CASSQIGSTNEKLFF | TGCGCCAGCAGCCAGATCGGGTCAACTAATGAAAAACTGTTTTTT | TRBV4-1 | . | TRBJ1-4
CASRMTGGLGYTF | TGTGCCAGCAGAATGACAGGGGGCCTTGGCTACACCTTC | TRBV6-5 | TRBD1 | TRBJ1-2
CASSAGASGYTF | TGTGCCAGCAGTGCAGGGGCTAGTGGGTACACCTTC | TRBV27 | . | TRBJ1-2
CASSSISTDTQYF | TGTGCCAGTAGTTCTATAAGCACAGATACGCAGTATTTT | TRBV19 | . | TRBJ2-3
CASSYSGGNSPLHF | TGTGCCAGCAGTTACTCGGGGGGAAATTCACCCCTCCACTTT | TRBV6-6 | . | TRBJ1-6
CASRSGTGVHEQYF | TGCGCCAGCAGGTCCGGGACAGGGGTCCACGAGCAGTACTTC | TRBV5-1 | TRBD1 | TRBJ2-7
CASSHSGTVNQPQHF | TGCGCCAGCAGCCATTCCGGGACAGTTAATCAGCCCCAGCATTTT | TRBV4-1 | TRBD1 | TRBJ1-5
CASSPGGAGANVLTF | TGTGCCAGTAGTCCAGGGGGCGCTGGGGCCAACGTCCTGACTTTC | TRBV19 | TRBD1 | TRBJ2-6
CASSKDPGAPEDTEAFF | TGTGCCAGCAGCAAAGACCCAGGGGCCCCGGAGGACACTGAAGCTTTCTTT | TRBV21-1 | . | TRBJ1-1
CASSIAGQGNSPLHF | TGTGCCAGTAGTATTGCCGGACAGGGAAATTCACCCCTCCACTTT | TRBV19 | TRBD1 | TRBJ1-6
CASSWGQSSTDTQYF | TGCGCCAGCAGCTGGGGACAGAGTAGCACAGATACGCAGTATTTT | TRBV5-1 | TRBD1 | TRBJ2-3
CASSLGLVYPNEKLFF | TGTGCCAGCAGTTTAGGCTTAGTCTATCCTAATGAAAAACTGTTTTTT | TRBV28 | . | TRBJ1-4
CAWGPHSPPGYTF | TGTGCCTGGGGCCCTCACAGTCCGCCTGGCTACACCTTC | TRBV30 | . | TRBJ1-2
CSALPVLEQYF | TGCAGTGCTCTTCCTGTCCTCGAGCAGTACTTC | TRBV20-1 | . | TRBJ2-7
CASSRGHYGYTF | TGTGCCAGCTCCCGGGGGCACTATGGCTACACCTTC | TRBV19 | . | TRBJ1-2
CASSSPGRPNTEAFF | TGTGCCAGCAGTTCTCCGGGACGACCGAACACTGAAGCTTTCTTT | TRBV6-5 | . | TRBJ1-1
CASSQDFRLGGELFF | TGCGCCAGCAGCCAAGATTTTAGGTTAGGCGGGGAGCTGTTTTTT | TRBV4-3 | . | TRBJ2-2
CASSNRVINQPQHF | TGTGCCAGTAGCAATAGGGTTATCAATCAGCCCCAGCATTTT | TRBV19 | . | TRBJ1-5
CASSESPLAGVTQYF | TGCGCCAGCAGTGAGTCGCCGCTAGCTGGGGTTACGCAGTATTTT | TRBV10-2 | . | TRBJ2-3
CASSYLTGKTEAFF | TGTGCCAGCAGTTACCTCACAGGGAAGACTGAAGCTTTCTTT | TRBV6-2/TRBV6-3 | . | TRBJ1-1
CASSYPTQFYGYTF | TGTGCCAGCAGTTACCCGACACAATTCTATGGCTACACCTTC | TRBV6-2/TRBV6-3 | . | TRBJ1-2
CASSQRDRIEETQYF | TGCGCCAGCAGTCAACGGGACCGGATCGAAGAGACCCAGTACTTC | TRBV4-1 | . | TRBJ2-5
CASSLLARANEKLFF | TGTGCCAGCAGCTTGTTAGCCAGGGCGAATGAAAAACTGTTTTTT | TRBV5-4 | . | TRBJ1-4
CASSHAGGDYGYTF | TGTGCCAGCAGCCACGCCGGGGGGGACTATGGCTACACCTTC | TRBV3-1/TRBV3-2 | . | TRBJ1-2
CASSEEGLAGGWQTQYF | TGTGCCAGCAGTGAAGAGGGACTAGCGGGGGGTTGGCAGACCCAGTACTTC | TRBV6-1 | TRBD2 | TRBJ2-5
CASSLSDRGRNTEAFF | TGCGCCAGCAGCTTGTCAGACAGGGGGCGGAACACTGAAGCTTTCTTT | TRBV5-1 | TRBD1 | TRBJ1-1
CASSQDTGAETQYF | TGCGCCAGCAGCCAAGATACCGGGGCGGAGACCCAGTACTTC | TRBV4-1 | . | TRBJ2-5
CASSTSDRGGNTIYF | . | TRBV6-5 | . | TRBJ1-3
CATTPGPGYGYTF | TGTGCCACCACGCCAGGGCCGGGCTATGGCTACACCTTC | TRBV2 | . | TRBJ1-2
CASSDPGQGYSPLHF | TGTGCCAGCAGTGACCCTGGCCAGGGGTATTCACCCCTCCACTTT | TRBV6-4 | . | TRBJ1-6
CASSLGQGPTSYEQYF | TGCGCCAGCAGCTTGGGTCAGGGGCCGACTTCCTACGAGCAGTACTTC | TRBV5-1 | . | TRBJ2-7
CASSVGVRDSPLHF | TGTGCCAGCAGCGTAGGGGTCAGGGATTCACCCCTCCACTTT | TRBV9 | . | TRBJ1-6
CASSFRGRSEKLFF | TGTGCCAGCAGCTTCCGGGGACGGAGTGAAAAACTGTTTTTT | TRBV5-6 | . | TRBJ1-4
CASSPGGQLYEQYF | TGTGCCAGCAGCCCAGGGGGACAACTTTACGAGCAGTACTTC | TRBV7-3 | TRBD1 | TRBJ2-7
CASQLAGGPNEQFF | TGTGCCAGTCAACTAGCGGGGGGGCCAAATGAGCAGTTCTTC | TRBV19 | TRBD2 | TRBJ2-1
CASSSGSSEQFF | TGTGCCAGCAGCTCAGGGTCTAGTGAGCAGTTCTTC | TRBV5-4 | . | TRBJ2-1
CASSLGDRGSDEQYF | TGCGCCAGCAGCCTAGGGGACAGGGGTAGCGACGAGCAGTACTTC | TRBV5-1 | TRBD1 | TRBJ2-7
CASSGGARGEKLFF | TGTGCCAGCAGCGGAGGGGCGCGGGGTGAAAAACTGTTTTTT | TRBV13 | . | TRBJ1-4
CASSQQGFNQPQHF | TGTGCCAGCAGCCAACAGGGTTTCAATCAGCCCCAGCATTTT | TRBV3-1/TRBV3-2 | . | TRBJ1-5
CSVVWMVASSYNEQFF | TGCAGCGTTGTATGGATGGTGGCAAGCTCCTACAATGAGCAGTTCTTC | TRBV29-1 | . | TRBJ2-1
CASSFLQGPYEQYF | TGTGCCAGCAGCTTTCTCCAGGGGCCCTACGAGCAGTACTTC | TRBV11-3 | . | TRBJ2-7
CASSTRPGRTDTQYF | TGTGCCAGCAGTACTAGACCAGGGAGGACAGATACGCAGTATTTT | TRBV2 | . | TRBJ2-3
CASSEVEREQPQHF | TGTGCCAGCAGTGAAGTTGAGAGGGAACAGCCCCAGCATTTT | TRBV6-1 | . | TRBJ1-5
CASSPVRGPSTDTQYF | TGTGCCAGCTCACCCGTCCGGGGCCCTAGCACAGATACGCAGTATTTT | TRBV18 | . | TRBJ2-3